The 7 T cell receptor beta chains in this list originate from one sample, sequenced in a study of T cell responses to AZD1222 COVID-19 vaccine. The method was immunoSEQ multiplex PCR; TCRdb's version includes in-frame clones alone and lacks a portion of them. The sample holds about 89,000 clones; around nine tenths are singletons and the top ten take 9.5% to 13%. The input for sequencing was peripheral blood, taken 28 days after the second AZD1222 dose. The receptors were gathered from an adult who received the AZD1222 COVID-19 vaccine.

As concerns this clone: Since a much larger clone is just one base distant, this may be a read error. The identical CDR3 is also encoded by other nucleotide sequences in the sample. The chain has TRBV11-2 and TRBJ2-1; D is unresolved. Germline CDR1 and CDR2: SGHAT and FQNNGV. The CDR3 consists of 12 residues. The CDR3 bases are TGTGCCAGCAGCTTAGATCGCAATGAGCAATTCTTC. Translation gives CASSLDRNEQFF.

The rearrangement joins TRBV19 to TRBJ2-3, with TRBD2 as a possible D gene (5 bases). This CDR3 has 15 amino acids. Deletions cut 6 bases from V and 0 bases from J, with 13 bases between. Germline CDR1 is LNHDA and CDR2 is SQIVND (reference sequence). CDR3 region: CASRPGSSSTDTQYF. CDR3 nucleotides: TGTGCCAGTAGGCCGGGGAGCTCAAGCACAGATACGCAGTATTTT.

The chain joins TRBV5-1 to TRBJ2-2; 8 bases are shared with TRBD2. CDR3 length: 15 residues. Trimming took 4 bases from V and 8 from J; bases not matched to a gene: 10. Germline V gene data show CDR1 as SGHRS and CDR2 as YFSETQ. CDR3 in DNA: TGCGCCAGCAGCCTGACTAGCGCCCCAGGGGGGGAGCTGTTTTTT. Protein: CASSLTSAPGGELFF.

The chain links TRBV21-1 to TRBJ1-2. TRBV21-1 is tagged as a pseudogene. CDR3 length: 12 residues. As DNA, the CDR3 is TGTGCCAGCAGCGACGGGGGTATTGGCTACACCTTC. Protein product: CASSDGGIGYTF.

This sequence joins TRBV7-9 and TRBJ1-1; TRBD1 agrees at 7 bases. With V trimmed by 5 bases and J by 2 bases, 5 bases remained unmatched. Per the germline V gene, CDR1 is SEHNR and CDR2 is FQNEAQ (reference sequence). The CDR3 extends over 14 amino acids. The CDR3 coding sequence is TGTGCCAGCAGCCCTCGACAGGGCAACACTGAAGCTTTCTTT. It translates to CASSPRQGNTEAFF.

V gene TRBV7-9 combines with J gene TRBJ2-1; D perhaps matches TRBD1 (7 bases). The CDR3 is made up of 15 amino acids. From germline, CDR1 is SEHNR and CDR2 FQNEAQ (reference sequence). Trimming shortened V by 2 bases and J by 4 bases, and 12 bases separated the two germline ends. CDR3 in DNA: TGTGCCAGCAGCTTAACCAGGGGGACTTACAATGAGCAGTTCTTC. This sequence encodes CASSLTRGTYNEQFF.

The genes are TRBV28 and TRBJ2-3; tentative D call: TRBD2 (5 bases). CDR1 and CDR2 (germline): MDHEN, SYDVKM. The CDR3 has 18 residues. V was pared by 3 bases and J by 8 bases, with 27 bases between. CDR3 loop: CASSFPRGSEVRSGTQYF. In DNA, the CDR3 is TGTGCCAGCAGTTTCCCGCGAGGTAGCGAGGTTCGTAGTGGTACGCAGTATTTT. Variable domain in full (rest from reference TRBV28 and TRBJ2-3): DVKVTQSSRYLVKRTGEKVFLECVQDMDHENMFWYRQDPGLGLRLIYFSYDVKMKEKGDIPEGYSVSREKKERFSLILESASTNQTSMYLCASSFPRGSEVRSGTQYFGPGTRLTVL.